This TCR beta chain is drawn from a study of blood T cell repertoires in COVID-19. Study-level background: COVID-19 samples from acute and convalescent phases originated in the United States, Italy and Spain. T cells, B-cell-depleted T cells, or PBMCs provided the cDNA or gDNA that served as material.

This clone was observed a handful of times. This CDR3 comprises 11 residues. Germline CDR1 GTSNPN, CDR2 SVGIG (reference sequence). Trimming left V 4 bases short and J 12 bases short, with 16 bases between. Original methodology: Using reference gene primer amplification, nucleated cell counts were estimated. The repertoire was sequenced with immunoSEQ multiplex PCR; TCRdb's copy has only in-frame clones and lacks some. For V, J and clone size, that table is used; D and trimming come from the DNA. The data contain 65,000 to 90,000 clones, 88% of them singletons. The chain links TRBV30 to TRBJ2-7, with a possible D match to TRBD2 (6 bases). The TCR was taken from a human donor in a cohort sampled during active COVID-19. The material sequenced was peripheral blood. CDR3 amino acids: CAWKGGGIRYF. Written as DNA, the CDR3 is TGTGCCTGGAAGGGTGGAGGGATCAGGTACTTC.